The T cell receptor beta chain described here comes from a study of T cells in narcolepsy. Study in general: Enrolled donors included narcolepsy type 1 or type 2 patients and healthy controls. General study findings and limits: Blood of same and different patients, but not healthy controls, reportedly held recurring autoreactive clonotypes.

In germline, CDR1 is SGHTA, CDR2 FQGNSA. CDR3 length: 15 residues. V lost 5 bases to trimming and J lost 4 bases; unmatched junction nucleotides: 7. This clone occurred once. Antigen unknown. The method was immunoSEQ multiplex PCR; TCRdb's version includes in-frame clones alone and lacks a portion of them. This table holds about 24,000 clones, around 83% found once. The rearrangement links TRBV7-2 to TRBJ2-2, with TRBD1 matching 7 bases. The specimen sequenced was CD45RA- memory CD4+ T cells from PBMCs. This TCR was recovered from a human donor with narcolepsy. The CDR3 here is CASSLSGQRTGELFF. CDR3 nucleotides: TGTGCCAGCAGCCTATCGGGACAGCGCACCGGGGAGCTGTTTTTT.